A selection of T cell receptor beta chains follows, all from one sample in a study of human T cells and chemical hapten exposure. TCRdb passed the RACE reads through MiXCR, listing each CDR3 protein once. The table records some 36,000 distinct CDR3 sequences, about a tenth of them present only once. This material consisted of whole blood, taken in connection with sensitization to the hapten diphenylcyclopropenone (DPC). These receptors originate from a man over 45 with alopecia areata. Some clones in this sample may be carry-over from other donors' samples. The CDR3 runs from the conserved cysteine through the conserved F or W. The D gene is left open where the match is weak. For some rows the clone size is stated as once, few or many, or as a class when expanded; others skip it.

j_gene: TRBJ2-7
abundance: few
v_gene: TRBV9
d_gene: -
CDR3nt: TGTGCCAGCAGCGAAGGCCGGGACTACGAGCAGTACTTC
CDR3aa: CASSEGRDYEQYF

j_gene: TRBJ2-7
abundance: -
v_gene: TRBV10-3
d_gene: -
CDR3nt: TGTGCCATTGCGGACAGCTACGAGCAGTACTTC
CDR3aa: CAIADSYEQYF

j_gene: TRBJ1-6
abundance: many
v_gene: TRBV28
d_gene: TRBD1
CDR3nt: TGTGCCAGCAGGAGAAGGACAGGGGCCCTCTCCTATAATTCACCCCTCCACTTT
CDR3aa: CASRRRTGALSYNSPLHF

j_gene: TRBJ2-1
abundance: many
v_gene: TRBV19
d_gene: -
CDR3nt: TGTGCCAGTAGTTTCGGGACCCGGAACAATGAGCAGTTCTTC
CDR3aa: CASSFGTRNNEQFF

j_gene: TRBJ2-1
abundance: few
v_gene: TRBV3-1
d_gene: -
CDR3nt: TGTGCCAGCAGCCAAGCTATCTCCTACAATGAGCAGTTCTTC
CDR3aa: CASSQAISYNEQFF

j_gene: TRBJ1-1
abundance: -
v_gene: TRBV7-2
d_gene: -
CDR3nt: TGTGCCAGCAGCCCCTCCCAGGGTCGGACTGAAGCTTTCTTT
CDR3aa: CASSPSQGRTEAFF

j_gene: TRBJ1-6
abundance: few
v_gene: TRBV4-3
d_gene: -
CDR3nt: TGCGCCAGCAGCCAAGTGGGCAGGGTGGGGACACCCCTCCACTTT
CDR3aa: CASSQVGRVGTPLHF

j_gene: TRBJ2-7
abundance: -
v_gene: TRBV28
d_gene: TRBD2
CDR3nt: TGTGCCAGCAACACTGGGACTAGGGGCCACGAGCAGTACTTC
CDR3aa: CASNTGTRGHEQYF

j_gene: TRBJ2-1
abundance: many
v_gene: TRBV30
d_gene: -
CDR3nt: TGTGCCTGGAGTGTAACCGGGAAAGGGCAGTTCTTC
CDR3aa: CAWSVTGKGQFF

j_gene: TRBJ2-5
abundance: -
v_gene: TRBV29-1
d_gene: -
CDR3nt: TGCAGCGTTTTGGGGGCGGGGATCCAAGAGACCCAGTACTTC
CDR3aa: CSVLGAGIQETQYF

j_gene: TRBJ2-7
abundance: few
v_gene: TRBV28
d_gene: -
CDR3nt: TGTGCCAGCAGTTTCCGGAACTCCTACGAGCAGTACTTC
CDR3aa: CASSFRNSYEQYF

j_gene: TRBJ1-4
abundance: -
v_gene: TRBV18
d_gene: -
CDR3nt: TGTGCCAGCTCACCGGGACAACAATATGAAAAACTGTTTTTT
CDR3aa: CASSPGQQYEKLFF

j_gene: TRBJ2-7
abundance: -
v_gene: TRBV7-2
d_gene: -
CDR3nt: TGTGCCAGCAGCTTGAGCCGCGGACAAGTCGAGCAGTACTTC
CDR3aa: CASSLSRGQVEQYF

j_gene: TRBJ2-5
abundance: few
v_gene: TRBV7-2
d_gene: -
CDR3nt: TGTGCCAGCAGCTTATCGCTAGCTCAAGAGACCCAGTACTTC
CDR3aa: CASSLSLAQETQYF

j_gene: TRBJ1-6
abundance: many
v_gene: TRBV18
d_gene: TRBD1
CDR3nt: TGTGCCAGCTCACCACAGGGGGCTAAGAATTCACCCCTCCACTTT
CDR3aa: CASSPQGAKNSPLHF

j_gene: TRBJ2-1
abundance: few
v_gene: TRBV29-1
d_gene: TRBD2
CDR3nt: TGCAGCGTTGGAAGGACTAGCGCAAGGGATGAGCAGTTCTTC
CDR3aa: CSVGRTSARDEQFF

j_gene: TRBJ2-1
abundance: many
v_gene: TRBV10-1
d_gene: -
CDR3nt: TGCGCCAGCAGTGAACGGGCCTCCTACAATGAGCAGTTCTTC
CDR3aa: CASSERASYNEQFF

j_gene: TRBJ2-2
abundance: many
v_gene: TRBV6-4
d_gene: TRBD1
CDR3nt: TGTGCCAGCAGGGAGACAGGGGATACCGGGGAGCTGTTTTTT
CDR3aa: CASRETGDTGELFF

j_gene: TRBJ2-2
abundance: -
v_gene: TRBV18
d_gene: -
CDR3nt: TGTGCCAGCTCTCCGGACAGAAACACCGGGGAGCTGTTTTTT
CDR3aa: CASSPDRNTGELFF

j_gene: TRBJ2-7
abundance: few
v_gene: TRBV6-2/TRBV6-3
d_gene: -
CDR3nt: TGTGCCAGCAGTTACGTACAGGGGCAGGCGGGAGGAAAAACCTACGAGCAGTACTTC
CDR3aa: CASSYVQGQAGGKTYEQYF

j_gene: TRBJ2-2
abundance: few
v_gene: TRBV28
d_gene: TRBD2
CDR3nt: TGTGCCAGCAGAGCGGGAGGGGCGAACACCGGGGAGCTGTTTTTT
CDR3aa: CASRAGGANTGELFF

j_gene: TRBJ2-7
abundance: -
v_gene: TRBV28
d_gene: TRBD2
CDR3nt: TGTGCCAGCACTCGGGGGGCCTACGAGCAGTACTTC
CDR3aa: CASTRGAYEQYF

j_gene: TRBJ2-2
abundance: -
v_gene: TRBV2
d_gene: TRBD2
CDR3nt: TGTGCCAGCGGTTTAGCGGGAGGCACCGGGGAGCTGTTTTTT
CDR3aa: CASGLAGGTGELFF

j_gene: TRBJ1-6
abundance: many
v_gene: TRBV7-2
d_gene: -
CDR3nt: TGTGCCAGCAGCTTAGCGTCCTCGCCCGGGGGCGATAATTCACCCCTCCACTTT
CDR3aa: CASSLASSPGGDNSPLHF

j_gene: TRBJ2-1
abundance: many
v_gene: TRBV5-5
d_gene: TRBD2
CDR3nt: TGTGCCAGCAGCCCCACTAGCGATTCCTACAATGAGCAGTTCTTC
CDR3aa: CASSPTSDSYNEQFF

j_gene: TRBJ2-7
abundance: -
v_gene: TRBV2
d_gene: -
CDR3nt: TGTGCCAGCAGGGGGGTAGGGACCGAGCAGTACTTC
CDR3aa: CASRGVGTEQYF

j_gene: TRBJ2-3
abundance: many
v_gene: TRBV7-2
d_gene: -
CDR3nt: TGTGCCAGCTCATATGATCAAGGAGGTGGGCAGTATTTT
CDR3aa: CASSYDQGGGQYF

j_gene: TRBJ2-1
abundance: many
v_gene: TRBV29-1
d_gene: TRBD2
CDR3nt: TGCAGCGTTGTACTATTAGCGGGAGGGAACAATGAGCAGTTCTTC
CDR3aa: CSVVLLAGGNNEQFF

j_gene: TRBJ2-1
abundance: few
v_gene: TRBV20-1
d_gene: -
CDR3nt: TGCAGTGCTAAGAGCGTAGACGGGAGCTCCTACAATGAGCAGTTCTTC
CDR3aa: CSAKSVDGSSYNEQFF

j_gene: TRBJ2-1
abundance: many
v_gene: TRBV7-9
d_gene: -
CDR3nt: TGTGCCAGCAGCTTACTGTCGCCGGGCAACAATGAGCAGTTCTTC
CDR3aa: CASSLLSPGNNEQFF

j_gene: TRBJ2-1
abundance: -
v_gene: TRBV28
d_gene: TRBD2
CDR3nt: TGTGCCAGCAGTTCCGGGACTAGGTACAATGAGCAGTTCTTC
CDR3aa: CASSSGTRYNEQFF

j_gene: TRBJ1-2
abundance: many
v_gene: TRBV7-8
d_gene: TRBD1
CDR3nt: TGTGCCAGCAGCCACCAGGAGACAGGGATCTATGGCTACACCTTC
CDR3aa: CASSHQETGIYGYTF

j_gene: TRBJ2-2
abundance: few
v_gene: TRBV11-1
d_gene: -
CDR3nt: TGTGCCAGCAGCTTACAGGGGCTGGACACCGGGGAGCTGTTTTTT
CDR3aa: CASSLQGLDTGELFF

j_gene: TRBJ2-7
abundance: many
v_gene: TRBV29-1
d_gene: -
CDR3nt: TGCAGCGTTGCGCAGGGCCCGTACGAGCAGTACTTC
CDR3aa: CSVAQGPYEQYF

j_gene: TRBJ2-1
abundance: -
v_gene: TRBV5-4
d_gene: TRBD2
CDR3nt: TGTGCCAGCAGCTTGCCTAGCGGATTAAGCTCCTACAATGAGCAGTTCTTC
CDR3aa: CASSLPSGLSSYNEQFF

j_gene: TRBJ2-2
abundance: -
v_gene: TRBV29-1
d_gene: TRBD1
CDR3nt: TGCAGCGTTACTCAAACAGGGGGTAGCGCCGGGGAGCTGTTTTTT
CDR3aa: CSVTQTGGSAGELFF

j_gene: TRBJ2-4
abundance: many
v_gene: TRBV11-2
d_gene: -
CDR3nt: TGTGCCAGCAGCTTAGTTGGTCTAGCCAAAAACATTCAGTACTTC
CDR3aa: CASSLVGLAKNIQYF

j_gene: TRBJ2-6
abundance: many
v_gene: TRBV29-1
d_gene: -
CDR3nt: TGCAGCACCCGGGGAGGTCTAGGAGGGGCCAACGTCCTGACTTTC
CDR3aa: CSTRGGLGGANVLTF

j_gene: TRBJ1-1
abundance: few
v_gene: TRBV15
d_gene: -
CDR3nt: TGTGCCACCAGCCCACTTCAGGGGACGGACTTGAACACTGAAGCTTTCTTT
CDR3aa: CATSPLQGTDLNTEAFF

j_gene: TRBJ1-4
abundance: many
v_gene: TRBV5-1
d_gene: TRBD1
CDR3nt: TGCGCCAGCACAGACCAGGACAATCAGGGGGCGCCGATGATAGGAGAAAAACTGTTTTTT
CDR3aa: CASTDQDNQGAPMIGEKLFF

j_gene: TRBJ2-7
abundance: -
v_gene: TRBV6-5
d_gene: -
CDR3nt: TGTGCCAGCAGACCCGAATTCAAGACAGCCTACGAGCAGTACTTC
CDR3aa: CASRPEFKTAYEQYF

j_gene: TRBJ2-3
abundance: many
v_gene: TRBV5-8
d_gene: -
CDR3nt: TGTGCCAGCAGCTTTCGCACAGATACGCAGTATTTT
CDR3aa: CASSFRTDTQYF

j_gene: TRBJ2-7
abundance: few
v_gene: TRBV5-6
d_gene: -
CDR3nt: TGTGCCAGCAGCTTCCATAGCTCTCATTACCGGCACGAGCAGTACTTC
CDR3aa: CASSFHSSHYRHEQYF

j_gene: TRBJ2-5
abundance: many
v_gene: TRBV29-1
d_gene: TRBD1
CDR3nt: TGCAGCGTCCAATCACAGGGGTCAGAGACCCAGTACTTC
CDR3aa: CSVQSQGSETQYF

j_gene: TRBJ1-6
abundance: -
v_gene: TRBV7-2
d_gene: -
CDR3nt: TGTGCCAGCAGCTTCGGTTCACCCCTCCACTTT
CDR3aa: CASSFGSPLHF

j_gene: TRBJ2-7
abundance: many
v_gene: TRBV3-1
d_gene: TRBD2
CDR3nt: TGTGCCAGCAGCCAAGGGCTAGCGGGAGGAGGGTACGAGCAGTACTTC
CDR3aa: CASSQGLAGGGYEQYF